This T cell receptor (beta chain) appears in the sequencing data of a study of T cell responses to AZD1222 COVID-19 vaccine. Data came from immunoSEQ multiplex PCR; TCRdb stores just in-frame clones and leaves some out. The sample comprises about 180,000 clones, about 91% of which are singletons, and approximately 0.49% rests with the top ten. General study findings and limits: Just a handful of people given AZD1222 tested seropositive at baseline. Clonal diversity may have been underestimated, and the donors were mostly white British, with more females than males.

Points on this clone: Antigen unknown.

The TCR sequence derives from an adult in good health. The material sequenced was peripheral blood, taken on day 0 of AZD1222 vaccination.

Written as DNA, the CDR3 is TGTGCCAGCAGCTCTAATACCGGCAATCAGCCCCAGCATTTT. Translating gives CASSSNTGNQPQHF. This chain links TRBV7-8 with TRBJ1-5, with unresolved D. Trimming took off 4 bases at V and 2 bases at J, with 9 bases between the two ends. The CDR3 has 14 amino acids. In germline, CDR1 is SGHVS, CDR2 FQNEAQ.